This entry is about one TCR beta chain. These data are taken from a study of blood T cell repertoires in COVID-19. At the level of the study: The United States, Italy and Spain supplied acute and convalescent COVID-19 samples. T cells, B-cell-depleted T cells, or PBMCs supplied cDNA or gDNA.

The authors' processing: Reference gene primers were amplified, and this amplification served to estimate nucleated cell counts. Produced via immunoSEQ multiplex PCR; TCRdb's table is partial and in-frame only. That table supplies the V and J calls and clone size; D and trimming were determined from the DNA. The sample has around 300,000 clones; over 80% are singletons. Cohort assignment relied on participant-reported clinical history. This receptor was identified in a man in his thirties or forties who had recovered from COVID-19. The sample was PBMCs or T cells enriched from blood (not recorded which).

CDR3 protein: CASSQGPGRSYEQYF. CDR3 coding DNA: TGCGCCAGCAGCCAGGGCCCGGGAAGATCCTACGAGCAGTACTTC. The chain uses TRBV4-1 and TRBJ2-7; the D gene is possibly TRBD2 (5 bases). Per the germline V gene, CDR1 is MGHRA and CDR2 is YSYEKL. This CDR3 region has 15 residues. V lost 3 bases to trimming and J lost 1 base, with 13 bases between them.